This T cell receptor (beta chain) was identified during a study of blood T cell repertoires in COVID-19. For the study at large: T cells, B-cell-depleted T cells, or PBMCs supplied cDNA or gDNA.

V was trimmed by 6 bases and J by 1 base, leaving 9 bases between them. The germline V gene encodes CDR1 LNHDA and CDR2 SQIVND (reference sequence). The length of the CDR3 is 13 residues. Authors' processing steps: Counts of nucleated cells, estimated from reference gene primer amplification, were obtained. Produced via immunoSEQ multiplex PCR; TCRdb's table is partial and in-frame only. That table is the source of V, J and clone size, and D and trimming were worked out from the DNA. This table has 200,000 to 250,000 clones, around 81% appearing once. Sequencing was done on a sample of PBMCs or T cells enriched from blood (not recorded which). V is TRBV19 and J is TRBJ1-1; maybe TRBD1 (5 bases). The TCR was taken from a woman aged 45-65 years with acute COVID-19. The CDR3 spells CASSKTGNTEAFF. CDR3 sequence (DNA): TGTGCCAGTAGCAAAACAGGGAACACTGAAGCTTTCTTT.